The clone carrying this TCR beta chain was picked up a small number of times. Antigen unknown. These data come from a study of T cells after yellow fever vaccination. Study outcomes and limitations: CD4 and CD8 compartments shared a small share of clonotypes, likely from convergent recombination.

TCRdb passed the 5' RACE reads through MiXCR, listing each CDR3 protein once. The sample carries 450,000 to 550,000 distinct CDR3 sequences, 21% recorded once. The sequencing here drew on PBMCs, taken around 3 weeks after the first yellow fever vaccination. The sequence was obtained from a man between 18 and 35 years old who received the YFV17D yellow fever vaccine.

This chain's CDR3 is CASSFRIMARQETQYF. CDR3 coding DNA: TGTGCCAGCAGCTTTCGGATTATGGCTAGACAAGAGACCCAGTACTTC. The V and J genes are TRBV7-8 and TRBJ2-5; no firm D call. V dropped 3 bases and J dropped 2 bases, with 16 bases sitting between them. Germline V gene data show CDR1 as SGHVS and CDR2 as FQNEAQ. The CDR3 extends over 16 amino acids.